This TCR beta chain was recorded in a study of cytomegalovirus exposure and HLA in healthy donors. Study details: Samples from HLA-typed donors yielded 65 million to 90 million unique TCRs in an early data release. The study, taken as a whole, reports: A highly shared variant cluster was judged a likely technical artifact. Among TCR beta chains, those listed as cytomegalovirus-associated numbered some 160.

As for this clone: Its antigen remains unknown.

Germline lookup yields CDR1 SGHDT and CDR2 YYEEEE. The CDR3 consists of 14 residues. V lost 1 base and J lost 2, with 9 bases in between. The primer mix had 60 Vbeta and 13 Jbeta primers. Only in-frame clones appear in the TCRdb table, and some are missing; sequencing was by immunoSEQ multiplex PCR. The sample carries over 100,000 clones, roughly 70% recorded once. This clonotype was obtained from a woman between 65 and 79 years old in good health and CMV-seropositive. The chain links TRBV5-6 to TRBJ1-1; D unclear. Sequenced material: PBMCs. The DNA for the CDR3 is TGTGCCAGCAGCTTGTACGGCGGAAACACTGAAGCTTTCTTT. Its translation is CASSLYGGNTEAFF. The variable domain in full, with the rest retrieved from reference TRBV5-6 and TRBJ1-1, is DAGVTQSPTHLIKTRGQQVTLRCSPKSGHDTVSWYQQALGQGPQFIFQYYEEEERQRGNFPDRFSGHQFPNYSSELNVNALLLGDSALYLCASSLYGGNTEAFFGQGTRLTVV.